This entry lists 11 T cell receptor beta chains sequenced from one sample in a study of T cell responses to AZD1222 COVID-19 vaccine. Repertoires were generated with immunoSEQ multiplex PCR, while TCRdb's copy carries only in-frame clones and drops some. The repertoire holds under 150,000 clones, with 70% to 90% as singletons. Sample: peripheral blood, taken 28 days after the second dose of the MenACWY control vaccine. The receptor set was obtained from an adult who received the MenACWY meningococcal vaccine as a control.

This rearrangement joins TRBV18 to TRBJ2-7; 7 bases line up with TRBD1. The CDR3 length is 15 residues. V lost 4 bases, J lost 7 bases, and 13 bases stayed unmatched. The V gene's germline CDR1 is KGHSH and CDR2 LQKENI. DNA of the CDR3: TGTGCCAGCTCACTATGGGACAGCGCCACGGGGGAGCAGTACTTC. Protein product: CASSLWDSATGEQYF.

The chain couples TRBV20-1 to TRBJ1-3; no firm D call. Trimming cost V 3 bases and J 4 bases, with 7 bases left between them. Germline V gene sequence: CDR1 DFQATT, CDR2 SNEGSKA (reference sequence). The CDR3 has 12 residues. In DNA form, the CDR3 reads TGCAGTGCTAGTGCTCCAGGAAACACCATATATTTT. It encodes CSASAPGNTIYF.

The rearrangement links TRBV27 to TRBJ1-6; D is uncertain. Germline CDR1 MNHEY, CDR2 SMNVEV (reference sequence). V gave up 3 bases and J gave up 4 bases, with 4 bases separating them. This CDR3 comprises 13 residues. CDR3 loop: CASSFQYNSPLHF. As DNA, the CDR3 is TGTGCCAGCAGTTTTCAGTATAATTCACCCCTCCACTTT.

The V call is TRBV27, the J call TRBJ2-3; D unclear. The CDR3 extends over 12 amino acids. Germline CDR1 reads MNHEY; CDR2 reads SMNVEV (reference sequence). V shed 5 bases and J shed 2 bases, with 5 bases lying between them. The CDR3 DNA reads as TGTGCCAGCAGTCCCCACACAGATACGCAGTATTTT. Translating it yields CASSPHTDTQYF.

This clone showed up just a few times. The V and J genes are TRBV5-4 and TRBJ2-2, with D tentatively TRBD1 or TRBD2 (5 bases each). This CDR3 has 15 residues. Germline CDR1 reads SGHNT; CDR2 reads YYREEE (reference sequence). Trimming took off 4 bases at V and 6 bases at J, with 16 bases between the two ends. The CDR3 sequence: CASSRGQGIPGELFF. DNA for the CDR3: TGTGCCAGCAGCCGCGGGCAGGGAATCCCCGGGGAGCTGTTTTTT.

The genes are TRBV6-2 or TRBV6-3 and TRBJ1-1, with D unclear. Looked up from germline, CDR1 is MNHEY and CDR2 is SVGEGT. The V gene lost 2 bases and the J gene lost 4 bases, with 8 bases spanning the gap. The CDR3 runs 13 residues. Written as DNA, the CDR3 is TGTGCCAGCAGTTACGTGCCCCGCACTGAAGCTTTCTTT. Translating it yields CASSYVPRTEAFF.

The chain combines TRBV6-4 with TRBJ1-2; D unclear. The germline gives CDR1 MRHNA, CDR2 SNTAGT. There are 13 residues in the CDR3. The V end was cut by 6 bases, the J end by 5 bases, with 13 bases between. CDR3 amino acids: CASSRDLGYGYTF. DNA of the CDR3: TGTGCCAGCAGCCGGGATCTGGGGTATGGCTACACCTTC.

This chain links TRBV7-2 with TRBJ2-1; D is possibly TRBD1 (5 bases). Germline V lookup: CDR1 SGHTA, CDR2 FQGNSA. The length of the CDR3 is 14 residues. V was cut by 1 base and J by 9 bases, with 13 bases left in between. The CDR3 region is CASSLVWQGGEQFF. Written as DNA, the CDR3 is TGTGCCAGCAGCTTAGTCTGGCAGGGTGGTGAGCAGTTCTTC.

This sequence joins TRBV19 and TRBJ2-7; TRBD2 agrees at 7 bases. The CDR3 extends over 16 amino acids. Germline-derived CDR1 and CDR2 are LNHDA and SQIVND (reference sequence). Trimming at V came to 5 bases and at J to 0 bases, leaving 10 bases not matched to a gene. This chain's CDR3 is CASSPAGLPSSYEQYF. CDR3 nucleotides: TGTGCCAGTAGTCCAGCGGGACTACCGAGCTCCTACGAGCAGTACTTC. The full variable domain, its missing parts supplied by reference TRBV19 and TRBJ2-7, is DGGITQSPKYLFRKEGQNVTLSCEQNLNHDAMYWYRQDPGQGLRLIYYSQIVNDFQKGDIAEGYSVSREKKESFPLTVTSAQKNPTAFYLCASSPAGLPSSYEQYFGPGTRLTVT.

The chain recombines TRBV12-3 or TRBV12-4 with TRBJ2-1; D uncertain. The V gene lost 3 bases and the J gene lost 11 bases, with 14 bases spanning the gap. CDR3 length equals 13 residues. The CDR3 coding sequence is TGTGCCAGCAGTTTGAGGACGGACGTTAAGCAGTTCTTC. Encoded protein: CASSLRTDVKQFF.

V usage is TRBV12-3 or TRBV12-4 and J usage is TRBJ2-1; tentatively, D is TRBD1 (5 bases). The length of the CDR3 is 13 residues. The V end lost 7 bases, the J end lost 2 bases, and 9 bases lay between the germline ends. CDR3 loop: CASIRVPYNEQFF. Written as DNA, the CDR3 is TGTGCCAGCATCAGGGTCCCCTACAATGAGCAGTTCTTC.